The 3 T cell receptor beta chains below were found in one sample sequenced in a study of cytomegalovirus exposure and HLA in healthy donors. Primers included in the PCR were 60 Vbeta and 13 Jbeta primers. Method: immunoSEQ multiplex PCR; TCRdb's copy keeps in-frame clones and lacks some. This sample's table has roughly 58,000 clones. Input material: PBMCs. Source of these receptors: a woman in her 50s in good health and CMV-seropositive.

To note about this clone: The same CDR3 can be traced to other DNA sequences in this sample. The chain couples TRBV2 to TRBJ2-7; possible D gene TRBD2, 5 bases. Germline V gene lookup returns CDR1 SNHLY and CDR2 FYNNEI. The CDR3 extends over 11 amino acids. V shed 11 bases and J shed 0 bases, with 8 bases lying between them. The CDR3 spells CAARGSYEQYF. CDR3 sequence (DNA): TGTGCCGCTCGGGGCTCCTACGAGCAGTACTTC.

V usage is TRBV18 and J usage is TRBJ1-1; no firm D call. The CDR3 has 17 amino acids. From germline, CDR1 is KGHSH and CDR2 LQKENI. Trimming removed 2 bases at V and 4 bases at J, with 20 bases between. CDR3 nucleotides: TGTGCCAGCTCACCATTTCCCCCCGGCGGGGTGGGCACTGAAGCTTTCTTT. Translated, it gives CASSPFPPGGVGTEAFF.

The V call is TRBV30, the J call TRBJ1-2; TRBD1 aligns across 7 bases. J was trimmed by 4 bases and V by 2 bases; bases with no gene match: 10. CDR3 length: 15 residues. Germline V gene sequence: CDR1 GTSNPN, CDR2 SVGIG (reference sequence). The CDR3 loop reads CAWSPQTGWSYGYTF. Here the CDR3 DNA reads TGTGCCTGGAGTCCCCAGACAGGGTGGAGCTATGGCTACACCTTC. Complete variable domain (other parts from reference TRBV30 and TRBJ1-2): SQTIHQWPATLVQPVGSPLSLECTVEGTSNPNLYWYRQAAGRGLQLLFYSVGIGQISSEVPQNLSASRPQDRQFILSSKKLLLSDSGFYLCAWSPQTGWSYGYTFGSGTRLTVV.